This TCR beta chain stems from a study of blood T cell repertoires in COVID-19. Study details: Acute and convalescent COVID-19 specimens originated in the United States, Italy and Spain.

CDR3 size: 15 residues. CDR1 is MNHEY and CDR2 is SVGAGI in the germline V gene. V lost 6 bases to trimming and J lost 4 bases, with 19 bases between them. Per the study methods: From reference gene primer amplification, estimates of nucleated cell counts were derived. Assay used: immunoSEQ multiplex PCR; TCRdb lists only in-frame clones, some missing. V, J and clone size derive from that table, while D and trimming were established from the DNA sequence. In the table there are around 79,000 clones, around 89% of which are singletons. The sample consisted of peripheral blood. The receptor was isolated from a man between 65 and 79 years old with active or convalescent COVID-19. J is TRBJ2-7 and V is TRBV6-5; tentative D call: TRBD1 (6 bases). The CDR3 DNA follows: TGTGCCAGCAGCCAAGACTATGCTCAGGGGTACGAGCAGTACTTC. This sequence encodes CASSQDYAQGYEQYF.